The clone carrying this T cell receptor beta chain appeared many times. Its antigen remains unknown. The time point denotes: newly diagnosed GD, antithyroid drugs for less than 3 months. There was RNA extracted from PBMCs, and the TCR library was made from it. EDTA tubes held roughly 9.9 milliliters of peripheral blood from each patient. These data come from a study of regulatory T cells in long-lasting Graves disease. Findings of the study overall: Patients whose Graves' disease persisted exhibited lower TCR diversity than those newly diagnosed.

Germline CDR1 SGHAT, CDR2 FQDESV (reference sequence). The CDR3 consists of 14 residues. V lost 2 bases and J 4 bases, leaving 12 bases between the germline ends. For TCR beta, libraries came from iRepertoire HTBI primers and Arm-PCR of CDR3 regions. MiXCR, applied by TCRdb to the multiplex PCR reads, yields one record per CDR3 protein. This table holds fewer than 500,000 distinct CDR3 sequences, 15% to 20% found once. These same records also appear under a second study, on T cells in Graves' hyperthyroidism and ophthalmopathy. From that report: Patients aged 18 to 65 had newly diagnosed hyperthyroidism of under 2 months' duration. Criteria for exclusion of patients were uncontrolled infection, other autoimmune disease, pregnancy or lactation.

The sample in question was peripheral blood mononuclear cells (PBMCs), obtained at new diagnosis, from a patient treated with antithyroid drugs. The receptor's source is a man aged 40-49 years with Graves disease. The V and J genes are TRBV11-1 and TRBJ2-7, with no clear D. CDR3 protein: CASSLPGYPYEQYF. The CDR3 DNA follows: TGTGCCAGCAGCTTACCGGGTTACCCTTACGAGCAGTACTTC.